Detailed here is one T cell receptor beta chain. Its specificity is unknown. CDR3 length equals 16 residues. Germline V lookup: CDR1 SGHDT, CDR2 YYEEEE. Trimming removed 4 bases at V and 2 bases at J, with 18 bases between. Treatment reported: 15 to 20 received Ad26.COV2.S at low or high dose, single or two shots; roughly 5 received placebo; per-sample allocation not given. Sampling took place 63 days after the first vaccine or placebo injection. This vaccine is an Ad26 vector that expresses the Wuhan-strain SARS-CoV-2 spike. Measured with immunoSEQ multiplex PCR; TCRdb has only the in-frame clones, and not every one. Of 300,000 to 350,000 clones in the sample, around four fifths are singletons; the top ten hold around 2.2%. The sample belongs to a study of Ad26.COV2.S vaccination and SARS-CoV-2 variants. Study-level background: Ad26.COV2.S, an intramuscular injection, was given once or twice 56 days apart.

General study results and limits: Estimates derived from TCR breadth and depth analyses may have underestimated total T cell responses.

This receptor was identified in a person between 18 and 59 years old who received the Ad26.COV2.S COVID-19 vaccine or a placebo. The sequencing here drew on peripheral blood, taken in a trial of Ad26.COV2.S vaccine versus placebo. The chain has TRBV5-6 and TRBJ1-2, with D maybe TRBD1 (6 bases). The CDR3 DNA reads as TGTGCCAGCAGCCTACTCGACAGGCTACTAAACTATGGCTACACCTTC. Protein: CASSLLDRLLNYGYTF.